The rows below give T cell receptor beta chains drawn from one sample of a study of OX40 agonist ivuxolimab in advanced cancers. Sequencing was performed with immunoSEQ multiplex PCR; in TCRdb, only in-frame clones are kept and a portion is missing. Altogether fewer than 140,000 clones are present, roughly nine tenths being singletons, with the ten largest covering 0.4% to 0.6%. Source: CD4+ or CD8+ T cells sorted from blood, taken in a trial of the OX40 agonist ivuxolimab. The receptors shown here come from an adult with an advanced solid tumor such as melanoma, head and neck, liver or kidney cancer. CDR3s include the opening cysteine and the closing phenylalanine or tryptophan. D genes are given only for firm matches. Not every row has a clone size; where given, it reads once, few, many or a size class.

D gene	J gene	clone size	V gene	CDR3 DNA	CDR3 protein
-	TRBJ2-4	-	TRBV5-1	TGCGCCAGCAGCTTGAAAGAAGGAGATAACATTCAGTACTTC	CASSLKEGDNIQYF
-	TRBJ2-5	few	TRBV28	TGTGCCAGCAACAGGGATGGTGCGACCCAGTACTTC	CASNRDGATQYF
-	TRBJ2-3	-	TRBV28	TGTGCCAGCAGTTTCGGGCGGACAGGCACAGATACGCAGTATTTT	CASSFGRTGTDTQYF
-	TRBJ2-2	-	TRBV19	TGTGCCAGTAGTATAGGGGGGTCCCCCTTAGAGATCGCCGGGGAGCTGTTTTTT	CASSIGGSPLEIAGELFF
TRBD2	TRBJ2-1	-	TRBV11-1	TGTGCCAGCACCCCAGTGGGAGGGTGGTTATCCTACAATGAGCAGTTCTTC	CASTPVGGWLSYNEQFF
-	TRBJ2-5	-	TRBV11-2	TGTGCCAGCAGCCGAGATGGTGGCAGCCAAGAGACCCAGTACTTC	CASSRDGGSQETQYF
TRBD1	TRBJ1-3	-	TRBV28	TGTGCCAGCACACCCGGGACAGCCTCTGGAAACACCATATATTTT	CASTPGTASGNTIYF
-	TRBJ1-2	-	TRBV7-9	TGTGCCAGCAGCTTCTTACAAGGGGGCTACACCTTC	CASSFLQGGYTF
-	TRBJ2-5	-	TRBV5-1	TGCGCCAGCAGCTTGGGTAGTAGGGAGACCCAGTACTTC	CASSLGSRETQYF
-	TRBJ2-5	-	TRBV5-1	TGCGCCAGCAGCTTGGATCCAGGGAGCCAAGAGACCCAGTACTTC	CASSLDPGSQETQYF
-	TRBJ2-1	-	TRBV12-5	TGTGCTAGTGGTTTGGAGGCAGCGTACAATGAGCAGTTCTTC	CASGLEAAYNEQFF